This T cell receptor (beta chain) derives from a study of blood T cell repertoires in COVID-19. Study as a whole: T cells, B-cell-depleted T cells, or PBMCs provided the cDNA or gDNA that served as material.

Profiling relied on immunoSEQ multiplex PCR, and the TCRdb table lists in-frame clones only, not all of them. The table records under 300,000 clones, 84% of them present only once. The V gene lost 8 bases and the J gene lost 3 bases, with 8 bases spanning the gap. Per the germline V gene, CDR1 is WSHSY and CDR2 is SAAADI. This CDR3 contains 11 residues. The sequencing input was peripheral blood. The V and J genes are TRBV10-2 and TRBJ2-7, with D unresolved. The origin of this receptor is a woman aged 35 to 49 who had recovered from COVID-19. The CDR3 region has the DNA TGCGCCAGCGGTAACAGCTACGAGCAGTACTTC. Protein: CASGNSYEQYF.